Listed here are 27 T cell receptor beta chains from one sample, sequenced in a study of blood T cells in healthy people across ages. A second PCR of 7 to 11 cycles used a sample-barcoded 5' primer and a J-beta primer mix. TCRdb processed the 5' RACE reads anew with MiXCR; each CDR3 protein has one entry. The data contain about 780,000 distinct CDR3 sequences, about 45% of them singletons. The sequenced sample consisted of blood. These receptors all stem from an elderly man in good health.

The rearrangement links TRBV3-1 to TRBJ2-1, with 14 bases fitting TRBD2. The V gene's germline CDR1 is LGHDT and CDR2 YNNKEL (reference sequence). The CDR3 contains 16 residues. After removal of 0 bases from V and 14 bases from J, the junction contained 9 bases not matched to a gene. The CDR3 reads CASSQDRTSGRWGKFF. The CDR3 bases are TGTGCCAGCAGCCAAGATCGGACTAGCGGGAGGTGGGGTAAGTTCTTC.

The rearrangement uses TRBV7-7 and TRBJ2-1; D possibly matches TRBD1 or TRBD2 (5 bases each). This CDR3 region has 14 residues. Germline CDR1 reads SSHAT; CDR2 reads FNYEAQ (reference sequence). V was cut by 5 bases and J by 8 bases, with 16 bases left in between. CDR3 nucleotides: TGTGCCAGCAGCCTGAACCCGGGACGGCATGAGCAGTTCTTC. Translating it yields CASSLNPGRHEQFF.

The V call is TRBV12-3 or TRBV12-4, the J call TRBJ2-5; tentative D call: TRBD1 (5 bases). The V end lost 5 bases, the J end lost 11 bases, and 21 bases lay between the germline ends. The CDR3 has 14 residues. CDR3 protein: CASSVRGYDSEQYF. CDR3 in DNA: TGTGCCAGCAGTGTTCGAGGTTATGACAGTGAGCAGTACTTC.

The chain couples TRBV6-5 to TRBJ2-5, with D perhaps TRBD2 (6 bases). The CDR3 spans 11 residues. Trimming stripped 6 bases from V and 10 bases from J, with 12 bases between. Germline V gene sequence: CDR1 MNHEY, CDR2 SVGAGI. CDR3 in DNA: TGTGCCAGCAGGTCTTGGGGGGACCAGTACTTC. Its protein is CASRSWGDQYF.

To note about this clonotype: It may be a read error: a sequence one base away is much more abundant. The chain joins TRBV10-3 to TRBJ2-5; TRBD1 might be the D (6 bases). The J call is uncertain, as TRBJ2-7 better fits the DNA end. The CDR3 length is 13 residues. The germline gives CDR1 ENHRY, CDR2 SYGVKD. CDR3 DNA sequence: TGTGCCATCAGGGGGACAAGACCAAACGAGCAGTACTTC. Its protein product is CAIRGTRPNEQYF.

The rearrangement links TRBV4-1 to TRBJ2-1; D not certain. The V end was cut by 1 base, the J end by 7 bases, with 11 bases between. Per germline, CDR1 MGHRA and CDR2 YSYEKL. This CDR3 contains 14 residues. The chain's CDR3 is CASSQVNRRNEQFF. CDR3 in DNA: TGCGCCAGCAGCCAAGTAAACAGAAGAAATGAGCAGTTCTTC.

This clonotype has more than one count but fewer than ten. The rearrangement joins TRBV20-1 to TRBJ2-4; TRBD1 matches 11 bases. The assigned J gene may be wrong: the sequence end matches TRBJ2-5 better. CDR1 is DFQATT, CDR2 SNEGSKA, per germline (reference sequence). CDR3 length equals 17 residues. In DNA, the CDR3 is TGCAGTGCTAGAGATGTGAGGACAGGGGGCATGGATGAGACCCAGTACTTC. Translating gives CSARDVRTGGMDETQYF.

The CDR3 protein is CASSLEQGVDQPQHF. For the CDR3, the DNA is TGTGCCAGCAGCTTGGAACAGGGTGTTGATCAGCCCCAGCATTTT. This sequence joins TRBV7-8 and TRBJ1-5; D is perhaps TRBD1 (6 bases). V gave up 3 bases and J gave up 5 bases, with 14 bases separating them. The germline CDR1 and CDR2 sequences are SGHVS and FQNEAQ. This CDR3 comprises 15 residues.

The chain carries TRBV6-5 and TRBJ2-7; D may correspond to TRBD1 or TRBD2 (5 bases each). V was pared by 8 bases and J by 4 bases, with 15 bases between. The CDR3 extends over 13 amino acids. The germline gives CDR1 MNHEY, CDR2 SVGAGI. The DNA for the CDR3 is TGTGCCAGCGGGGACCACTCCGGGTACGAGCAGTACTTC. This gives the protein CASGDHSGYEQYF.

A few counts support this clonotype. V and J are TRBV9 and TRBJ2-7; 10 bases fit TRBD1. CDR1 SGDLS and CDR2 YYNGEE come from the germline V gene. The CDR3 runs 16 residues. V lost 3 bases to trimming and J lost 7 bases; unmatched junction nucleotides: 13. Here the CDR3 DNA reads TGTGCCAGCAGCGATGGGACAGGGGCCCCCCTTGGGGAGCAGTACTTC. Amino acids: CASSDGTGAPLGEQYF.

This clonotype came up a few times. The chain couples TRBV18 to TRBJ2-7, with TRBD1 matching 7 bases. The CDR3 is 15 amino acids. J lost 4 bases, V lost 6 bases, and 12 bases had no gene match. CDR1 is KGHSH, CDR2 LQKENI, per germline. CDR3 sequence: CASSQGIGGTYEQYF. CDR3 bases: TGTGCCAGCTCCCAAGGGATAGGGGGCACTTACGAGCAGTACTTC.

This chain links TRBV7-9 with TRBJ2-6, with a weak D call TRBD1 (5 bases). The CDR3 covers 16 residues. Trimming took off 2 bases at V and 1 base at J, with 9 bases between the two ends. Per the germline V gene, CDR1 is SEHNR and CDR2 is FQNEAQ (reference sequence). The CDR3 coding sequence is TGTGCCAGCAGCTTAAGGCAGGGTTCTGGGGCCAACGTCCTGACTTTC. Translation gives CASSLRQGSGANVLTF. Filled out from reference TRBV7-9 and TRBJ2-6, the complete variable domain reads DTGVSQNPRHKITKRGQNVTFRCDPISEHNRLYWYRQTLGQGPEFLTYFQNEAQLEKSRLLSDRFSAERPKGSFSTLEIQRTEQGDSAMYLCASSLRQGSGANVLTFGAGSRLTVL.

The chain employs TRBV9 and TRBJ2-4, with 10 bases that match TRBD2. The germline V gene encodes CDR1 SGDLS and CDR2 YYNGEE. The CDR3 has 15 amino acids. Trimming cost V 0 bases and J 13 bases; bases outside gene matches: 10. The CDR3 coding sequence is TGTGCCAGCAGCGTAGATCCTAGCGGGAGTATTAAGCAGTACTTC. Protein product: CASSVDPSGSIKQYF. Using reference TRBV9 and TRBJ2-4 for the parts outside the CDR3, the full variable domain is DSGVTQTPKHLITATGQRVTLRCSPRSGDLSVYWYQQSLDQGLQFLIQYYNGEERAKGNILERFSAQQFPDLHSELNLSSLELGDSALYFCASSVDPSGSIKQYFGAGTRLSVL.

This clonotype was seen only a few times. The V gene is TRBV29-1, the J gene TRBJ2-7, with D perhaps TRBD1 or TRBD2 (6 bases each). The CDR3 length is 13 residues. V gave up 6 bases and J gave up 7 bases, with 19 bases separating them. Germline V lookup: CDR1 SQVTM, CDR2 ANQGSEA. The CDR3 reads CSVTMTGANEQYF. CDR3 coding DNA: TGCAGCGTCACTATGACGGGGGCGAATGAGCAGTACTTC.

With regard to this clonotype: One end of the junction varies from germline; a read error may be responsible. The rearrangement joins TRBV10-3 to TRBJ2-5, with no clear D. The end of the DNA is better explained by TRBJ2-7, so the J call may be wrong. Germline V gene sequence: CDR1 ENHRY, CDR2 SYGVKD. This CDR3 contains 12 residues. CDR3 bases: TGTCCCATCAGTGACGGCAGCTACGAGCAGTACTTC. Amino acids: CPISDGSYEQYF.

This clonotype was recorded at least ten times. The chain recombines TRBV6-5 with TRBJ2-5; TRBD1 is a possible D gene (6 bases). V was cut by 4 bases and J by 0 bases, with 9 bases left in between. Germline CDR1 and CDR2: MNHEY and SVGAGI. This CDR3 is built from 14 residues. CDR3 in amino acids: CASSLAGDQETQYF. As DNA, the CDR3 is TGTGCCAGCAGTTTGGCAGGGGACCAAGAGACCCAGTACTTC.

Comment on this clonotype: A read error may explain this, as a much larger clone is one base away. The rearrangement links TRBV29-1 to TRBJ2-1; 13 bases line up with TRBD2. The CDR3 length is 16 residues. Germline values: CDR1 SQVTM, CDR2 ANQGSEA. The DNA of the CDR3 is TGCAGCGTTGACCTTGGGACTAGCGGGATATACAATAAGCAGTTCTTC. Translated: CSVDLGTSGIYNKQFF.

The chain links TRBV7-2 to TRBJ2-7, with D uncertain. The CDR3 loop spans 13 amino acids. The V end lost 1 base, the J end lost 5 bases, and 9 bases lay between the germline ends. Germline V gene lookup returns CDR1 SGHTA and CDR2 FQGNSA. CDR3 in DNA: TGTGCCAGCAGCTTAGGGCTGGTTAACGAGCAGTACTTC. Translating gives CASSLGLVNEQYF.

As concerns this clonotype: With a much larger clone just one base away, this may be a read error. The rearrangement joins TRBV7-2 to TRBJ2-7; D possibly uses TRBD1 or TRBD2 (6 bases each). Germline V gene lookup returns CDR1 SGHTA and CDR2 FQGNSA. The CDR3 spans 15 residues. The CDR3, as DNA: TGTGCCGGCAGTCTAGGGGGGCAGGGTAACTACGAGCAGTACTTC. Protein: CAGSLGGQGNYEQYF.

This clonotype appeared a single time. V and J are TRBV10-3 and TRBJ2-7, with 9 bases identical to TRBD2. The CDR3 contains 13 residues. Germline loops: CDR1 ENHRY, CDR2 SYGVKD. Germline trimming cut 9 bases from V and 6 bases from J; bases unmatched to any gene: 9. The CDR3 coding sequence is TGTGCCATTCAACTTAGCGGGAGTAGCGAGCAGTACTTC. Protein: CAIQLSGSSEQYF.

This clonotype was seen a handful of times. A read error may account for a junction end that differs from germline. The chain carries TRBV2 and TRBJ2-3; unclear D gene. The germline CDR1 and CDR2 sequences are SNHLY and FYNNEI. CDR3 size: 14 residues. In DNA form, the CDR3 reads TGTGCCAGCAGGGAAGCGCTAACCACAGATACGCAGTATTTT. Translating gives CASREALTTDTQYF.

The CDR3 DNA sequence: TGCAGCGTTGAGATGGGCTATGGCTACACCTTC. This encodes CSVEMGYGYTF. The V gene is TRBV29-1, the J gene TRBJ1-2; D remains ambiguous. The V gene lost 3 bases and the J gene lost 4 bases, with 6 bases spanning the gap. This CDR3 spans 11 amino acids. Germline V gene data show CDR1 as SQVTM and CDR2 as ANQGSEA.

This clonotype was detected once. The germline gene is not matched at one end of the junction; a read error may be the cause. The chain employs TRBV10-3 and TRBJ2-7, with 7 bases identical to TRBD1. The CDR3 covers 14 residues. Germline-derived CDR1 and CDR2 are ENHRY and SYGVKD. The CDR3 sequence: CAISGRGSSYERYF. The DNA for the CDR3 is TGTGCCATCAGTGGCAGGGGGAGCTCCTACGAGCGGTACTTC.

The J gene is TRBJ1-4, the V gene TRBV6-6; 7 positions agree with TRBD1. With V trimmed by 5 bases and J by 2 bases, 5 bases remained unmatched. This CDR3 is 15 amino acids long. Germline V gives CDR1 MNHNY, CDR2 SVGAGI (reference sequence). The CDR3 sequence is CASSPQTGTNEKLFF. The CDR3 DNA reads as TGTGCCAGCAGTCCGCAGACAGGGACTAATGAAAAACTGTTTTTT.

This clonotype appeared a few times. The chain has TRBV30 and TRBJ2-1; TRBD2 might be the D (6 bases). TRBJ2-7 matches the DNA end more closely, so the J call is doubtful. Germline V CDR1 and CDR2: GTSNPN, SVGIG (reference sequence). This CDR3 has 16 amino acids. This CDR3 is CAWSVIRLASYNEQYF. As DNA, the CDR3 is TGTGCCTGGAGTGTAATTCGGCTAGCGAGCTACAATGAGCAGTACTTC.

Notes on this clonotype: The germline gene is not matched at one end of the junction; a read error may be the cause. V gene TRBV12-3 or TRBV12-4 combines with J gene TRBJ2-4, with a tentative D call TRBD1 (6 bases). CDR3 length equals 16 residues. The CDR3: CTSKGVGTLAKNIQYF. The CDR3 DNA is TGTACCAGCAAGGGGGTGGGTACCCTAGCCAAAAACATTCAGTACTTC.

The sample holds a few counts of this clonotype. The chain uses TRBV7-2 and TRBJ2-5; weak D call: TRBD2 (7 bases). In germline, CDR1 is SGHTA, CDR2 FQGNSA. V lost 1 base and J lost 5, with 17 bases in between. The CDR3 has 16 residues. The CDR3 region is CASSLGGGQAHETQYF. The CDR3 DNA reads as TGTGCCAGCAGCTTAGGGGGGGGACAAGCTCACGAGACCCAGTACTTC. Full variable domain (rest looked up from reference TRBV7-2 and TRBJ2-5): GAGVSQSPSNKVTEKGKDVELRCDPISGHTALYWYRQSLGQGLEFLIYFQGNSAPDKSGLPSDRFSAERTGGSVSTLTIQRTQQEDSAVYLCASSLGGGQAHETQYFGPGTRLLVL.